This entry features one T cell receptor (beta chain) sequence. Its antigen remains unidentified. With around 500 ng total RNA as template and a constant-region primer, TCR beta cDNA was made. It was through three nested multiplex PCR rounds of slightly modified ARM-PCR that TCR beta libraries arose. With TRBV1-TRBV30 forward primers and a C-beta reverse primer, the first two PCR rounds were run for roughly 9 cycles each. TCRdb analysed the multiplex PCR reads with MiXCR anew, one entry per CDR3 protein. The table includes some 95,000 distinct CDR3 sequences, about 70% detected once. This entry is derived from a study of tumor-infiltrating lymphocytes in primary liver carcinoma. Study-wide context: Staging of the tumors gave T1-T3 N0M0, with widths of about 4.2 to 10 cm.

Each 20-30 mg portion of unsorted bulk tissue served as the source for co-extraction of RNA and DNA. Whole-study findings and limits: A significantly higher top-250-clone fraction was recorded for tumors than for blood (p = 0.039).

Germline assignment: CDR1 SGHAT and CDR2 FQNNGV. This CDR3 is 13 amino acids long. This chain joins TRBV11-2 and TRBJ2-7; tentatively, D is TRBD2 (6 bases). This clonotype was obtained from a middle-aged man with primary liver carcinoma and hepatitis B virus infection. Sequenced material: tumor-adjacent normal liver tissue. As DNA, the CDR3 is TGTACTAGCAGCTACAGCGGGCAGAACGAGCAGTACTTC. It is translated as CTSSYSGQNEQYF.